The clone carrying this TCR beta chain has just a few counts. Its matching antigen is unknown. RNA-based 3' RACE libraries used unique molecular identifiers. TCRdb redid the calling of the 3' RACE reads with MiXCR, one entry per CDR3 protein. This table has about 50,000 distinct CDR3 sequences, around 4% appearing once. The entry originates in a study of HIV-infected children after antiretroviral therapy interruption. Turning to the study itself: Interruption-arm samples span weeks 0, 12, interruption end (24 or 48), and about 3 years post-study.

As for treatment: PENTA 11 planned treatment interruption arm or continuous ART arm. Sorting from thawed PBMCs isolated naive CD4+ CD45RA+ CD45RO- T cells. V was trimmed by 2 bases and J by 7 bases, leaving 12 bases between them. CDR3 length: 14 residues. Per the germline V gene, CDR1 is MGHRA and CDR2 is YSYEKL. Regarding the study as a whole: After treatment interruption started, naive CD4+ CDR3 overlap across time points dropped.

The starting material was CD45RA+ CD4+ T cells from PBMCs, pooled from several time points, obtained from a donor given antiretroviral therapy, either interrupted or continuous. Stated subset: naive CD4+ CD45RA+ CD45RO- T cells. The chain links TRBV4-1 to TRBJ2-1; no firm D call. The receptor was derived from a pool of human donors with HIV. The CDR3: CASSQPPRKNEQFF. As DNA, the CDR3 is TGCGCCAGCAGCCAACCTCCTAGAAAGAATGAGCAGTTCTTC.